Listed below are T cell receptor beta chains from one sample, sequenced in a study of cytomegalovirus exposure and HLA in healthy donors. Clones were sequenced by immunoSEQ multiplex PCR, and TCRdb holds only the in-frame ones, with some missing. The table has around 110,000 clones, around 84% seen once. The sequencing input was PBMCs. Receptor source: a man aged 25-45 years in good health and CMV-seropositive. Both conserved end residues are part of each CDR3. A D gene is named only where the DNA matches it firmly. Not every row has a clone size; where given, it reads once, few, many or a size class.

D: TRBD1
J: TRBJ1-6
V: TRBV27
size: -
DNA: TGTGCCAGCAGTTTATATAGCTTGGTCATGGGACAGCTGAGCTCCTATAATTCACCCCTCCACTTT
CDR3: CASSLYSLVMGQLSSYNSPLHF

D: -
J: TRBJ1-1
V: TRBV7-2
size: -
DNA: TGTGCCAGCAGCTTAGTCGGGGCTGAAGCTTTCTTT
CDR3: CASSLVGAEAFF

D: -
J: TRBJ2-3
V: TRBV4-2
size: -
DNA: TGTGCCAGCACCAGTGGCGACAGACTCTCAGATACGCAGTATTTT
CDR3: CASTSGDRLSDTQYF

D: TRBD1
J: TRBJ2-5
V: TRBV23-1
size: -
DNA: TGCGCCAGCAGTCAGAAGACAGGGGTCGGTAAAGAGACCCAGTACTTC
CDR3: CASSQKTGVGKETQYF

D: TRBD1
J: TRBJ1-5
V: TRBV10-3
size: few
DNA: TGTGCCATCAGCACAGGGGATCAGCCCCAGCATTTT
CDR3: CAISTGDQPQHF

D: -
J: TRBJ2-5
V: TRBV5-4
size: -
DNA: TGTGCCAGCAGCTATAGGGGGAGAGAGACCCAGTACTTC
CDR3: CASSYRGRETQYF

D: TRBD1
J: TRBJ1-2
V: TRBV2
size: -
DNA: TGTGCCAGCAGTGGGACAGGGCGAGGCTACACCTTC
CDR3: CASSGTGRGYTF

D: -
J: TRBJ1-1
V: TRBV5-1
size: -
DNA: TGCGCCAGCAGCTTTGACGGGGGAAACACTGAAGCTTTCTTT
CDR3: CASSFDGGNTEAFF

D: TRBD1
J: TRBJ1-6
V: TRBV19
size: -
DNA: TGTGCCAGCCGGGACAGGGGTAATTCACCCCTCCACTTT
CDR3: CASRDRGNSPLHF

D: -
J: TRBJ2-1
V: TRBV7-9
size: -
DNA: TGTGCCAGCAGCTTAGCGCTCGGGTCCGATGAGCAGTTCTTC
CDR3: CASSLALGSDEQFF

D: -
J: TRBJ1-2
V: TRBV30
size: -
DNA: TGTGCCTGGACTCCGGGAGCTAACTATGGCTACACCTTC
CDR3: CAWTPGANYGYTF

D: TRBD1
J: TRBJ1-6
V: TRBV9
size: -
DNA: TGTGCCAGCAGCGTAGGGAGGGGGCATTCACCCCTCCACTTT
CDR3: CASSVGRGHSPLHF

D: -
J: TRBJ2-2
V: TRBV19
size: -
DNA: TGTGCCAGTAGTCCCCGGGGGGCCACCGGGGAGCTGTTTTTT
CDR3: CASSPRGATGELFF

D: -
J: TRBJ1-1
V: TRBV5-5
size: -
DNA: TGTGCCAGCAGCTTGAGGCAGGGGTTGGTCACTGAAGCTTTCTTT
CDR3: CASSLRQGLVTEAFF

D: -
J: TRBJ1-2
V: TRBV7-2
size: few
DNA: TGTGCCAGCAGCTTGACGGAGAACTATGGCTACACCTTC
CDR3: CASSLTENYGYTF

D: -
J: TRBJ1-2
V: TRBV11-2
size: -
DNA: TGTGCCAGCAGCTTAGATCCCGGGAAGAGGAGGTATGGCTACACCTTC
CDR3: CASSLDPGKRRYGYTF

D: -
J: TRBJ1-4
V: TRBV10-1
size: -
DNA: TGCGCCAGTAGTAGCTCAACTAATGAAAAACTGTTTTTT
CDR3: CASSSSTNEKLFF

D: TRBD2
J: TRBJ2-5
V: TRBV10-3
size: -
DNA: TGTGCCGTAGGCGGGGGGGTGCCGGAGACCCAGTACTTC
CDR3: CAVGGGVPETQYF

D: -
J: TRBJ1-2
V: TRBV21-1
size: once
DNA: TGTGCCAGCATCACTAATGGCTACACCTTC
CDR3: CASITNGYTF

D: TRBD2
J: TRBJ2-1
V: TRBV5-1
size: -
DNA: TGCGCCAGCAGCTTGTTGTCTAGCGGGGGGGCCTTTAATGAGCAGTTCTTC
CDR3: CASSLLSSGGAFNEQFF

D: TRBD2
J: TRBJ2-1
V: TRBV29-1
size: -
DNA: TGCAGCGCCCTAAAGCGGGAGGCCAACAATGAGCAGTTCTTC
CDR3: CSALKREANNEQFF

D: -
J: TRBJ2-7
V: TRBV27
size: few
DNA: TGTGCCAGCATGGCGGGGGCTTCCTACGAGCAGTACTTC
CDR3: CASMAGASYEQYF

D: TRBD2
J: TRBJ2-3
V: TRBV19
size: few
DNA: TGTGCCAGTAGTCCCGGGACCGGACGGGGGGGCACAGATACGCAGTATTTT
CDR3: CASSPGTGRGGTDTQYF

D: -
J: TRBJ1-3
V: TRBV7-9
size: -
DNA: TGTGCCAGCAGCCTATACAGGAGAGACTCTGGAAACACCATATATTTT
CDR3: CASSLYRRDSGNTIYF

D: -
J: TRBJ1-5
V: TRBV2
size: -
DNA: TGTGCCACCTCGACAGAGGACAATCAGCCCCAGCATTTT
CDR3: CATSTEDNQPQHF

D: TRBD1
J: TRBJ2-6
V: TRBV5-1
size: -
DNA: TGCGCCAGCAGCGAGGACAGGGCTGGGGCCAACGTCCTGACTTTC
CDR3: CASSEDRAGANVLTF

D: -
J: TRBJ1-2
V: TRBV7-2
size: once
DNA: TGTGCCAGCAGCTTAGTGGGACTCGATTCTTATGGCTACACCTTC
CDR3: CASSLVGLDSYGYTF

D: -
J: TRBJ2-3
V: TRBV19
size: -
DNA: TGTGCCAGTAGTAAAGCACCACGCGGCACAGATACGCAGTATTTT
CDR3: CASSKAPRGTDTQYF

D: TRBD1
J: TRBJ1-2
V: TRBV5-8
size: -
DNA: TGTGCCAGCAGCTTGGGACAGGGAGTTAACTATGGCTACACCTTC
CDR3: CASSLGQGVNYGYTF

D: -
J: TRBJ2-7
V: TRBV30
size: few
DNA: TGTGCCTGGAGTGTAGATTCGGGATCCTACGAGCAGTACTTC
CDR3: CAWSVDSGSYEQYF

D: -
J: TRBJ1-5
V: TRBV6-1
size: few
DNA: TGTGCCAGCAATCGGTTTGAGCTCGGGAGTCAGCCCCAGCATTTT
CDR3: CASNRFELGSQPQHF

D: TRBD1
J: TRBJ1-6
V: TRBV28
size: -
DNA: TGTGCCAGCAGTTTTGAGGGGGCGACCCGACCCCTCCACTTT
CDR3: CASSFEGATRPLHF

D: -
J: TRBJ2-5
V: TRBV5-1
size: few
DNA: TGCGCCAGCAGCTTGGGCAGGGTTGGAGGGGAGACCCAGTACTTC
CDR3: CASSLGRVGGETQYF

D: -
J: TRBJ1-1
V: TRBV18
size: -
DNA: TGTGCCAGCTCACCACTTATCCTGACAGGAGACATGAACACTGAAGCTTTCTTT
CDR3: CASSPLILTGDMNTEAFF

D: -
J: TRBJ1-2
V: TRBV7-9
size: -
DNA: TGTGCCAGCAGCTTAGTGGCGGATCCCTATGGCTACACCTTC
CDR3: CASSLVADPYGYTF

D: -
J: TRBJ2-1
V: TRBV2
size: -
DNA: TGTGCCAGCAGGGTAGCTAACCTAGACAATGAGCAGTTCTTC
CDR3: CASRVANLDNEQFF

D: TRBD2
J: TRBJ2-5
V: TRBV4-1
size: few
DNA: TGCGCCAGCAGCCGTACGGGACTACAAGAGACCCAGTACTTC
CDR3: CASSRTGLQETQYF

D: TRBD1
J: TRBJ2-3
V: TRBV10-3
size: -
DNA: TGTGCCATCAGCCGGGACAGGGGGATGAGCGCAGATACGCAGTATTTT
CDR3: CAISRDRGMSADTQYF

D: -
J: TRBJ2-7
V: TRBV5-4
size: -
DNA: TGTGTCAGCAGCTTCGGGGACTCCTACGAGCAGTACTTC
CDR3: CVSSFGDSYEQYF

D: TRBD2
J: TRBJ2-1
V: TRBV7-8
size: -
DNA: TGTGCCAGCAGCTTAGGTCTTAGCGGGGCCATTCCTTCCAACAATGAGCAGTTCTTC
CDR3: CASSLGLSGAIPSNNEQFF

D: -
J: TRBJ1-2
V: TRBV5-4
size: -
DNA: TGTGCCAGCAGCTTGGATTTGGGGCGCGGCTACACCTTC
CDR3: CASSLDLGRGYTF

D: -
J: TRBJ1-4
V: TRBV9
size: -
DNA: TGTGCCAGCAGCATCGGTGGAACAGGGTATGAAAAACTGTTTTTT
CDR3: CASSIGGTGYEKLFF

D: TRBD2
J: TRBJ2-1
V: TRBV19
size: few
DNA: TGTGCCAGTAGGGAGGGACTAGCGGGGGGGGATGAGCAGTTCTTC
CDR3: CASREGLAGGDEQFF

D: TRBD1
J: TRBJ1-1
V: TRBV28
size: -
DNA: TGTGCCAGCAGCTGGACAGGACACGTGGCTTTCTTT
CDR3: CASSWTGHVAFF

D: -
J: TRBJ1-5
V: TRBV4-1
size: few
DNA: TGCGCCAGCAGCCAAGAAGGGGGAATTCAGCCCCAGCATTTT
CDR3: CASSQEGGIQPQHF

D: -
J: TRBJ2-3
V: TRBV5-4
size: -
DNA: TGTGCCAGCATACGAGGCGGGGGCCTTAGCACAGATACGCAGTATTTT
CDR3: CASIRGGGLSTDTQYF

D: -
J: TRBJ1-6
V: TRBV9
size: -
DNA: TGTGCCAGCAGCCCCCGTAGCTCCTATAATTCACCCCTCCACTTT
CDR3: CASSPRSSYNSPLHF

D: -
J: TRBJ1-1
V: TRBV6-1
size: many
DNA: TGTGCCAGCAGTGAACGGGAGAACACTGAAGCTTTCTTT
CDR3: CASSERENTEAFF

D: -
J: TRBJ1-2
V: TRBV5-1
size: few
DNA: TGTGCCAGCAGCTTGAATCAGGCCTATGGCTACACCTTC
CDR3: CASSLNQAYGYTF

D: TRBD2
J: TRBJ2-1
V: TRBV6-6
size: once
DNA: TGTGCCGCTTCTAGCGGGGTCTACAATGAGCAGTTCTTC
CDR3: CAASSGVYNEQFF

D: TRBD1
J: TRBJ2-3
V: TRBV29-1
size: -
DNA: TGCAGCGGCCTCAGGGGGCCCTATTCCACAGATACGCAGTATTTT
CDR3: CSGLRGPYSTDTQYF

D: TRBD2
J: TRBJ2-5
V: TRBV9
size: -
DNA: TGTGCCAGCAGCCCTCGACTAGCTTTGGGAGAGACCCAGTACTTC
CDR3: CASSPRLALGETQYF

D: TRBD1
J: TRBJ1-2
V: TRBV13
size: -
DNA: TGTGCCAGCAGCTACGACAGGGATAATGGCTACACCTTC
CDR3: CASSYDRDNGYTF

D: -
J: TRBJ2-1
V: TRBV10-3
size: few
DNA: TGTGCCATCACCTCGACTAGCTCCTACAATGAGCAGTTCTTC
CDR3: CAITSTSSYNEQFF

D: -
J: TRBJ2-3
V: TRBV4-1
size: -
DNA: TGCGCCAGCAGCCCCACCCAACGCTACACAGATACGCAGTATTTT
CDR3: CASSPTQRYTDTQYF

D: TRBD1
J: TRBJ1-6
V: TRBV6-1
size: -
DNA: TGTGCCAGCAGCCCGAGACAGGGGGGTAATTCACCCCTCCACTTT
CDR3: CASSPRQGGNSPLHF

D: TRBD1
J: TRBJ1-6
V: TRBV28
size: -
DNA: TGTGCCAGCAGTTTACCTGACAGGGGGAATTCACCCCTCCACTTT
CDR3: CASSLPDRGNSPLHF